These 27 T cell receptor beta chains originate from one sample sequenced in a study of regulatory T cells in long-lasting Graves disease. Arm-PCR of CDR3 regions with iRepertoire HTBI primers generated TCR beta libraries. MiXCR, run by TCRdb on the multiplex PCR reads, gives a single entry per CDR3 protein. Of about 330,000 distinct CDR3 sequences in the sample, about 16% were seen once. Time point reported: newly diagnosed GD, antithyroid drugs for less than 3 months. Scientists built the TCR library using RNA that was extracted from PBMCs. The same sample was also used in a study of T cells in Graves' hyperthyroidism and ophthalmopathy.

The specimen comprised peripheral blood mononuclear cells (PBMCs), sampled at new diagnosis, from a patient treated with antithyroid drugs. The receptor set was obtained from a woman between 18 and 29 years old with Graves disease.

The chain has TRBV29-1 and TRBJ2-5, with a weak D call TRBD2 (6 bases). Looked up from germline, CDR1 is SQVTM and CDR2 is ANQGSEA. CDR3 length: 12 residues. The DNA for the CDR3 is TGCGGCATGACTCGGGGGCAAGAGACCCAGTACTTC. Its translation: CGMTRGQETQYF.

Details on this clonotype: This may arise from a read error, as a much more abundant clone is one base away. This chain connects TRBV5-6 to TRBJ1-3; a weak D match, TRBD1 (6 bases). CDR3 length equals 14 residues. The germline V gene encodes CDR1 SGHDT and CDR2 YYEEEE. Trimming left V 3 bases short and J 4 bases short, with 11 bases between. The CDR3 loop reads CASSSAGVGNTIYF. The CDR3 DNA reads TGTGCCAGCAGCTCCGCAGGGGTAGGAAACACCATATATTTT. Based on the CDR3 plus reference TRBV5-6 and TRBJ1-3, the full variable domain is DAGVTQSPTHLIKTRGQQVTLRCSPKSGHDTVSWYQQALGQGPQFIFQYYEEEERQRGNFPDRFSGHQFPNYSSELNVNALLLGDSALYLCASSSAGVGNTIYFGEGSWLTVV.

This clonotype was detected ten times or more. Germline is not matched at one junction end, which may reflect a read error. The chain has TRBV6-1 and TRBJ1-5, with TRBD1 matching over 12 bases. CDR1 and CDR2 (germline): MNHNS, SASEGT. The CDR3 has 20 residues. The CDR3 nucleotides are TGCGCCAGCAGTGGCCGTCCGGGACAGGGGGCATCATGGGGCAATCAGCCCCAGCATTTT. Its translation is CASSGRPGQGASWGNQPQHF.

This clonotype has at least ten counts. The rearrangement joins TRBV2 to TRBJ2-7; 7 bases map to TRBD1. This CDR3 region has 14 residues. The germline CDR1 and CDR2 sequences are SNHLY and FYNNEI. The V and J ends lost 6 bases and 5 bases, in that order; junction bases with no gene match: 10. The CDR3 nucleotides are TGTGCCAGCAGCCTCGACAGGGCCCCCAACGAGCAGTACTTC. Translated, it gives CASSLDRAPNEQYF.

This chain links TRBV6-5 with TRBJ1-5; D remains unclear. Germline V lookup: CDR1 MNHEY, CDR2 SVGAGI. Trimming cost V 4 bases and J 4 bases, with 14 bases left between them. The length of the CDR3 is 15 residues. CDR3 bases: TGTGCCAGCAGTTCCGGGTCGACGTCAAATCAGCCCCAGCATTTT. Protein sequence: CASSSGSTSNQPQHF.

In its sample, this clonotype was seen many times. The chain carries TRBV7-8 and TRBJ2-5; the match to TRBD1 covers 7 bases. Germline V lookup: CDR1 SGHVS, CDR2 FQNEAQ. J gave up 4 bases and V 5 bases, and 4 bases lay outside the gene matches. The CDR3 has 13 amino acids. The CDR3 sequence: CASSRDRPETQYF. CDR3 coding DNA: TGTGCCAGCAGCCGGGACAGACCAGAGACCCAGTACTTC.

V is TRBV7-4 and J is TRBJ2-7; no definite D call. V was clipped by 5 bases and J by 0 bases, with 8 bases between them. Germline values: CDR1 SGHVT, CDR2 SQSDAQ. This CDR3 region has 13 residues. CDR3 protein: CASSPVPSYEQYF. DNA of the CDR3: TGTGCCAGCAGCCCCGTGCCCTCCTACGAGCAGTACTTC.

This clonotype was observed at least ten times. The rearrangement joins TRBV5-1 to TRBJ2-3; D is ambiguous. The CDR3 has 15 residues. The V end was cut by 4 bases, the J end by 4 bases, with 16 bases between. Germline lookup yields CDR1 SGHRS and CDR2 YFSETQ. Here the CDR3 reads CASSPVKGIPDTQYF. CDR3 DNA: TGCGCCAGCAGCCCAGTCAAGGGCATTCCAGATACGCAGTATTTT.

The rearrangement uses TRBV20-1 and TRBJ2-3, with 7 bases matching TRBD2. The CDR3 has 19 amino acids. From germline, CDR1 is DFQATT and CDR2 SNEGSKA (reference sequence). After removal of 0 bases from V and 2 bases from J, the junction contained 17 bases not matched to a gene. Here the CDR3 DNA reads TGCAGTGCTAGAGACCCCGGCGGGAGTCCCCGGATGACCACAGATACGCAGTATTTT. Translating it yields CSARDPGGSPRMTTDTQYF.

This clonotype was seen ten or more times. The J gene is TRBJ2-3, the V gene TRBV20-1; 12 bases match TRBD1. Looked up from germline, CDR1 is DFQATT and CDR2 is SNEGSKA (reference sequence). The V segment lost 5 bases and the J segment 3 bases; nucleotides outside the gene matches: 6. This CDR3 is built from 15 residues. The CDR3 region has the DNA TGCAGTGCTCGCTGGGACAGGGGGCGTACAGATACGCAGTATTTT. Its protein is CSARWDRGRTDTQYF.

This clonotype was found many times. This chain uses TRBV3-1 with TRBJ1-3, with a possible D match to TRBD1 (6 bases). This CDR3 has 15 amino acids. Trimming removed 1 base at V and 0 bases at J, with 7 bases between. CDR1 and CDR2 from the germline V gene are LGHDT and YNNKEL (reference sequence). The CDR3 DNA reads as TGTGCCAGCAGCCAAGGGACAGTCTCTGGAAACACCATATATTTT. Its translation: CASSQGTVSGNTIYF.

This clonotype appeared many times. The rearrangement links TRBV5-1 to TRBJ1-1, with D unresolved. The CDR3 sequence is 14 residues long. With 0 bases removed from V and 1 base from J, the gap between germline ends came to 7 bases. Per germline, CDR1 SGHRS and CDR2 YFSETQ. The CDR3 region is CASSLEAQNTEAFF. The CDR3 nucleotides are TGCGCCAGCAGCTTGGAGGCACAGAACACTGAAGCTTTCTTT.

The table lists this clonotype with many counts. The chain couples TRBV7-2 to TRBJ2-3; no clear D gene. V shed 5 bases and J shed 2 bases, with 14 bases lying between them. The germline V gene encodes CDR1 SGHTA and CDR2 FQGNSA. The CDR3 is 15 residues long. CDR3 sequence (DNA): TGTGCCAGCAGCGACGGACCATCCTCCACAGATACGCAGTATTTT. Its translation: CASSDGPSSTDTQYF.

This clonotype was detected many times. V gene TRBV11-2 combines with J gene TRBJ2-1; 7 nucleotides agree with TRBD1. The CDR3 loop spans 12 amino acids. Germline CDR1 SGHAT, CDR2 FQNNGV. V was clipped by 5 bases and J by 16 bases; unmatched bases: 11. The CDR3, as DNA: TGTGCCAGCAGCGGCGGTTGGCAGGGGGAATTCTTC. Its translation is CASSGGWQGEFF. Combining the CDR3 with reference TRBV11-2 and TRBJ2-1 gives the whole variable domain EAGVAQSPRYKIIEKRQSVAFWCNPISGHATLYWYQQILGQGPKLLIQFQNNGVVDDSQLPKDRFSAERLKGVDSTLKIQPAKLEDSAVYLCASSGGWQGEFFGPGTRLTVL.

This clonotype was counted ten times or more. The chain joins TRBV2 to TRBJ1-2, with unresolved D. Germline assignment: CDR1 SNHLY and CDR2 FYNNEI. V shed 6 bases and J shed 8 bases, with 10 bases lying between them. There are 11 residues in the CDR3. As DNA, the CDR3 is TGTGCCAGCAGCCCCGGTGAAGGCTACACCTTC. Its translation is CASSPGEGYTF.

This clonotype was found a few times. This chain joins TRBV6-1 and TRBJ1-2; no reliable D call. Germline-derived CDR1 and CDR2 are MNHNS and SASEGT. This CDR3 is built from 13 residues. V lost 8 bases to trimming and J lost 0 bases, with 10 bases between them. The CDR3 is CASRRAPNYGYTF. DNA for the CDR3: TGTGCCAGCCGGCGGGCCCCTAACTATGGCTACACCTTC.

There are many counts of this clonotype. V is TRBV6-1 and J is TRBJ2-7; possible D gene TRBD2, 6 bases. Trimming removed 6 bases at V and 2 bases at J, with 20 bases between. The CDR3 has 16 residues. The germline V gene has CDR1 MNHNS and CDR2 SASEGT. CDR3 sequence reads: CASSPAGLRGAYEQYF. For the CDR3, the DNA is TGTGCCAGCAGCCCCGCGGGGCTCCGTGGGGCCTACGAGCAGTACTTC.

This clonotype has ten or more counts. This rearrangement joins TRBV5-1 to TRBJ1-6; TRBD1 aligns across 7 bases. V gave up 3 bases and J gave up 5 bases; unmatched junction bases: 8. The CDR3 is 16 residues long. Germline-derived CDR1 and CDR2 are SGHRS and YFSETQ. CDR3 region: CASSSTSGQHNSPLHF. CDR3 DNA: TGCGCCAGCAGCTCGACCTCGGGACAGCATAATTCACCCCTCCACTTT.

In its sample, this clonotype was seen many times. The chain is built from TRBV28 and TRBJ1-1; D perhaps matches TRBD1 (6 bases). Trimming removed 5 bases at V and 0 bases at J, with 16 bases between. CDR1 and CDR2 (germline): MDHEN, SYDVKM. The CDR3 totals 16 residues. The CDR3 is CASSMPLDSMNTEAFF. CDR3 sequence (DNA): TGTGCCAGCAGTATGCCCCTGGACAGCATGAACACTGAAGCTTTCTTT. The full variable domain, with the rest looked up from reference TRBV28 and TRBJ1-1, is DVKVTQSSRYLVKRTGEKVFLECVQDMDHENMFWYRQDPGLGLRLIYFSYDVKMKEKGDIPEGYSVSREKKERFSLILESASTNQTSMYLCASSMPLDSMNTEAFFGQGTRLTVV.

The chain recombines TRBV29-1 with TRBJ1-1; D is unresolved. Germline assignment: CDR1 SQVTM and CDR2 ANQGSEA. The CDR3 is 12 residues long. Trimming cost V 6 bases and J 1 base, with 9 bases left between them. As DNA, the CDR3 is TGCAGCGTATTCAGACCGAACACTGAAGCTTTCTTT. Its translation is CSVFRPNTEAFF.

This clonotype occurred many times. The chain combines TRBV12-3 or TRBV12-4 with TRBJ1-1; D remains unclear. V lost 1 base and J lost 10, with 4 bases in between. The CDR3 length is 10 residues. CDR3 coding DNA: TGTGCCAGCAGTTTAGTGGGAGCTTTCTTT. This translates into CASSLVGAFF.

This CDR3 is CAWNTASGANVLTF. The CDR3 coding sequence is TGTGCCTGGAATACAGCCTCTGGGGCCAACGTCCTGACTTTC. The J gene is TRBJ2-6, the V gene TRBV30; D unresolved. This CDR3 is built from 14 residues. Trimming took off 4 bases at V and 0 bases at J, with 7 bases between the two ends. Germline values: CDR1 GTSNPN, CDR2 SVGIG (reference sequence).

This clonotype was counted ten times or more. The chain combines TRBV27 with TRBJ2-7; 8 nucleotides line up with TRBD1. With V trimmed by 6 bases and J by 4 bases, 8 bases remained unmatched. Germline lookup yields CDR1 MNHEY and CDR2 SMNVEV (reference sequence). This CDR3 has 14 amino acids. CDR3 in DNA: TGTGCCAGCAGACCGATGGACAGGGAGTACGAGCAGTACTTC. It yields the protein CASRPMDREYEQYF.

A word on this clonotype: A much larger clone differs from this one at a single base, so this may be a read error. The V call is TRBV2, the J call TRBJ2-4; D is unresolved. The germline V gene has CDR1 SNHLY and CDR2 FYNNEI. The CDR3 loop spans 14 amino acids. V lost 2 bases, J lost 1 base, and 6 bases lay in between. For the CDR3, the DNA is TGTGCCAGCAGTGAAACGAGGGCCAAAAACATTCAGTACTTC. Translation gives CASSETRAKNIQYF.

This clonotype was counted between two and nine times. This chain's CDR3 is CSASESLASQYSPLHF. In nucleotides, the CDR3 is TGCAGTGCTAGTGAGAGTTTGGCGAGTCAGTATTCACCCCTCCACTTT. The chain uses TRBV20-1 and TRBJ1-6; unclear D gene. Trimming removed 3 bases at V and 8 bases at J, with 20 bases between. The CDR3 runs to 16 residues. Germline assignment: CDR1 DFQATT and CDR2 SNEGSKA (reference sequence).

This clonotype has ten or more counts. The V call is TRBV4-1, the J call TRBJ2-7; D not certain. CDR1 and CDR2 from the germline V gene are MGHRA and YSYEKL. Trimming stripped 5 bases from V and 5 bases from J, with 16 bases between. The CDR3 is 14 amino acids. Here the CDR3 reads CASSLRALPNEQYF. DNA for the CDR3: TGCGCCAGCAGCTTACGGGCCCTACCCAACGAGCAGTACTTC.

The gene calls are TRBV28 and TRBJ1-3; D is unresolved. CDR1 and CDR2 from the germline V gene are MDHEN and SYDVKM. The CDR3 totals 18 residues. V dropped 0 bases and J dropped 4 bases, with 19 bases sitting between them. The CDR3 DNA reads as TGTGCCAGCAGTTTATGGGCCCCCGTTACCCGGGAAGGAAACACCATATATTTT. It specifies CASSLWAPVTREGNTIYF.